This T cell receptor (beta chain) was observed in a study of tumor and adjacent non-tumor tissue in lung cancer. On this clonotype: The germline gene is not matched at one end of the junction; a read error may be the cause.

The CDR3 has 14 amino acids. CDR1 and CDR2 from the germline V gene are DFQATT and SNEGSKA (reference sequence). No cell sorting was done before RNA was extracted from the tissue. Three rounds of nested PCR, following a modified ARM-PCR protocol, produced the TCRbeta library. MiXCR, run by TCRdb on the multiplex PCR reads, gives a single entry per CDR3 protein. The sample includes 75,000 to 100,000 distinct CDR3 sequences, about 66% of them seen just once. The sequence derives from a man in his 60s with non-small cell lung cancer. The V gene is TRBV20-1, the J gene TRBJ1-2, with D unresolved. The sample taken for sequencing was lung tumor tissue. CDR3 DNA sequence: TGCAGTACTCACATCCCGGGTGCTAACTATGGTTACACCTTC. Translating gives CSTHIPGANYGYTF.